These 20 T cell receptor beta chains share one sample of origin, sequenced in a study of T-cell memory formation after mild COVID-19. TCRdb itself ran the 5' RACE reads through MiXCR, one entry per CDR3 protein. The sample gives about 420,000 distinct CDR3 sequences, 20% to 30% of which show up once; around 13% is in the top ten. The specimen was PBMCs or a T cell subset sorted from them (not recorded which). All receptors derive from an adult woman who had mild COVID-19 (a few samples of this study predate the infection). Cell type and time point are not known.

The V gene is TRBV24-1, the J gene TRBJ2-2; 8 positions agree with TRBD1. Unmatched junction bases numbered 9, after V lost 0 bases and J lost 10 bases. Per germline, CDR1 KGHDR and CDR2 SFDVKD. CDR3 length: 16 amino acids. CDR3 amino acids: CATSDLANRGSEELFF. Written as DNA, the CDR3 is TGTGCCACCAGTGATTTGGCGAACAGGGGGTCAGAGGAGCTGTTTTTT.

V is TRBV2 and J is TRBJ1-5, with D unclear. The germline V gene encodes CDR1 SNHLY and CDR2 FYNNEI. The CDR3 length is 12 residues. V lost 8 bases and J lost 5, with 10 bases in between. This chain's CDR3 is CASRLTDQPQHF. The CDR3 DNA reads TGTGCCAGCCGATTAACCGATCAGCCCCAGCATTTT.

This chain uses TRBV12-3 or TRBV12-4 with TRBJ2-7; the D is unclear. This CDR3 spans 13 amino acids. Trimming removed 0 bases at V and 3 bases at J, with 6 bases between. The CDR3 DNA reads as TGTGCCAGCAGTTTAGCCTCCATCTACGAGCAGTACTTC. Its protein product is CASSLASIYEQYF.

This clonotype has just a few counts. V and J are TRBV7-9 and TRBJ2-1, with a possible D match to TRBD2 (5 bases). This CDR3 comprises 14 residues. V was trimmed by 5 bases and J by 9 bases, leaving 17 bases between them. CDR1 and CDR2 from the germline V gene are SEHNR and FQNEAQ (reference sequence). The CDR3 DNA reads as TGTGCCAGCAGCAACTCCAGGACTGGATTTGAGCAGTTCTTC. Its translation is CASSNSRTGFEQFF.

This sequence joins TRBV7-9 and TRBJ1-6; 8 bases match TRBD1. From germline, CDR1 is SEHNR and CDR2 FQNEAQ (reference sequence). The junction had 6 bases not matched to a gene; V was cut back by 10 bases and J by 7 bases. The CDR3 length is 13 residues. This CDR3 is CATGQGANSPLHF. CDR3 bases: TGTGCCACCGGCCAGGGGGCAAATTCACCCCTCCACTTT.

The chain employs TRBV4-2 and TRBJ2-4; 7 bases are shared with TRBD1. Germline CDR1 and CDR2: LGHNA and YNFKEQ. V shed 4 bases and J 6 bases; nucleotides not matched to a gene: 9. The CDR3 length is 15 residues. The DNA for the CDR3 is TGTGCCAGCAGCCCGTTATCCGGGACAGCAAACATTCAGTACTTC. Translation gives CASSPLSGTANIQYF.

V usage is TRBV27 and J usage is TRBJ2-7, with 13 bases that match TRBD2. Germline V gene sequence: CDR1 MNHEY, CDR2 SMNVEV (reference sequence). V dropped 5 bases and J dropped 5; count of bases not matched to a gene: 21. The CDR3 has 20 residues. CDR3 region: CASSPTRQGTSGRASDEQYF. The CDR3 DNA is TGTGCCAGCAGTCCGACTCGACAGGGAACTAGCGGGAGGGCCTCTGACGAGCAGTACTTC.

This clonotype was seen a few times. The chain uses TRBV18 and TRBJ2-2; 7 bases match TRBD1. CDR1 and CDR2 (germline): KGHSH, LQKENI. This CDR3 is 15 amino acids long. The ends lost 3 bases at V and 1 base at J; junction bases unmatched: 2. CDR3 loop: CASSPGQLNTGELFF. CDR3 nucleotides: TGTGCCAGCTCACCGGGACAGTTGAACACCGGGGAGCTGTTTTTT.

CDR3 loop: CASSPRYRESGYTF. The CDR3 bases are TGTGCCAGCAGCCCTCGTTACAGGGAGTCCGGCTACACCTTC. The chain recombines TRBV16 with TRBJ1-2; perhaps TRBD1 as D (6 bases). CDR1 and CDR2 from the germline V gene are KGHSY and FQNENV. The CDR3 is 14 amino acids. The ends were cut back, 4 bases at V and 8 bases at J, with 17 bases in the middle.

In this sample, this clonotype turned up many times. The V and J genes are TRBV7-2 and TRBJ2-7; 9 bases are shared with TRBD1. Per germline, CDR1 SGHTA and CDR2 FQGNSA. The CDR3 covers 15 residues. V was pared by 1 base and J by 2 bases, with 3 bases of the junction left unmatched. CDR3 protein: CASSLVTGGPYEQYF. The CDR3 nucleotides read TGTGCCAGCAGCTTAGTGACAGGGGGTCCCTACGAGCAGTACTTC. The whole variable domain, filled in from reference TRBV7-2 and TRBJ2-7, reads GAGVSQSPSNKVTEKGKDVELRCDPISGHTALYWYRQSLGQGLEFLIYFQGNSAPDKSGLPSDRFSAERTGGSVSTLTIQRTQQEDSAVYLCASSLVTGGPYEQYFGPGTRLTVT.

This clonotype occurred a few times. The CDR3 DNA is TGTGCCAGCTCACCACCAGGCGACAGGGGTTTTGGCTACACCTTC. As protein: CASSPPGDRGFGYTF. The gene calls are TRBV18 and TRBJ1-2; TRBD1 agrees at 8 bases. The CDR3 length is 15 residues. V shed 0 bases, J shed 7 bases, and the junction held 7 bases outside the gene matches. Germline CDR1 KGHSH, CDR2 LQKENI. The variable domain in full, completed from reference TRBV18 and TRBJ1-2, reads NAGVMQNPRHLVRRRGQEARLRCSPMKGHSHVYWYRQLPEEGLKFMVYLQKENIIDESGMPKERFSAEFPKEGPSILRIQQVVRGDSAAYFCASSPPGDRGFGYTFGSGTRLTVV.

V gene TRBV12-3 or TRBV12-4 combines with J gene TRBJ2-1, with 8 bases aligning to TRBD1. The V and J ends lost 5 bases and 5 bases, in that order; junction bases with no gene match: 11. There are 16 residues in the CDR3. CDR3 loop: CASSPKTGVVDNEQFF. DNA for the CDR3: TGTGCCAGCAGTCCAAAGACAGGGGTGGTGGACAATGAGCAGTTCTTC.

In its sample, this clonotype was seen a few times. This rearrangement joins TRBV30 to TRBJ1-1; no definite D call. The CDR3 length is 12 residues. V was trimmed by 2 bases and J by 0 bases, leaving 4 bases between them. The germline CDR1 and CDR2 sequences are GTSNPN and SVGIG (reference sequence). The CDR3 spells CAWSPVNTEAFF. CDR3 nucleotides: TGTGCCTGGAGTCCAGTGAACACTGAAGCTTTCTTT. The variable domain in full, with the rest retrieved from reference TRBV30 and TRBJ1-1, is SQTIHQWPATLVQPVGSPLSLECTVEGTSNPNLYWYRQAAGRGLQLLFYSVGIGQISSEVPQNLSASRPQDRQFILSSKKLLLSDSGFYLCAWSPVNTEAFFGQGTRLTVV.

This clonotype was counted a few times. This chain connects TRBV24-1 to TRBJ2-5; 7 bases are shared with TRBD1. The CDR3 extends over 15 amino acids. The germline CDR1 and CDR2 sequences are KGHDR and SFDVKD. The V gene end was trimmed by 9 bases and the J gene end by 6 bases; junction bases not matched to a gene: 15. CDR3 sequence (DNA): TGTGCCACCCTCGAGGTTGGGGTGACAGGGAAGACCCAGTACTTC. Translation: CATLEVGVTGKTQYF.

CDR3: CASSESQGGDQPQHF. CDR3 nucleotide sequence: TGTGCCAGCAGCGAATCCCAGGGAGGGGATCAGCCCCAGCATTTT. The chain links TRBV7-9 to TRBJ1-5, with a weak D call TRBD1 (5 bases). The CDR3 has 15 residues. Per germline, CDR1 SEHNR and CDR2 FQNEAQ (reference sequence). Trimming pared 5 bases from V and 5 bases from J, leaving 16 bases between.

This clonotype has a handful of counts. The chain joins TRBV7-2 to TRBJ1-5; D is unresolved. Trimming left V 1 base short and J 7 bases short, with 11 bases between. Germline V gives CDR1 SGHTA, CDR2 FQGNSA. The CDR3 is 14 residues long. CDR3 protein: CASSLGGINQPQHF. Written as DNA, the CDR3 is TGTGCCAGCAGCTTAGGAGGGATTAACCAGCCCCAGCATTTT.

CDR3 nucleotide sequence: TGTGCCAGCAGCAAGGACAGGGGCGATGAGCAGTTCTTC. Translating gives CASSKDRGDEQFF. V gene TRBV7-2 combines with J gene TRBJ2-1; 9 nucleotides match TRBD1. The trim removed 5 bases at V and 8 bases at J, leaving 4 bases unmatched. The CDR3 loop spans 13 amino acids. The V gene's germline CDR1 is SGHTA and CDR2 FQGNSA.

Only a few counts were recorded for this clonotype. J is TRBJ2-7 and V is TRBV5-1; 10 nucleotides agree with TRBD2. Germline CDR1 SGHRS, CDR2 YFSETQ. The CDR3 contains 14 residues. V was pared by 1 base and J by 5 bases, with 3 bases of the junction left unmatched. The CDR3 protein is CASSLYGLADEQYF. CDR3 DNA: TGCGCCAGCAGCTTGTACGGACTAGCGGACGAGCAGTACTTC.

The chain uses TRBV19 and TRBJ2-1; 7 bases agree with TRBD1. The CDR3 length is 15 residues. Germline V CDR1 and CDR2: LNHDA, SQIVND (reference sequence). V lost 6 bases to trimming and J lost 2 bases; unmatched junction nucleotides: 7. The CDR3 DNA follows: TGTGCCAGTAGGGAACAGGGGAGCGCCTACAATGAGCAGTTCTTC. It codes for CASREQGSAYNEQFF.

V gene TRBV6-5 combines with J gene TRBJ2-1; either TRBD1 or TRBD2 may supply D (5 bases each). The CDR3 extends over 12 amino acids. Germline lookup yields CDR1 MNHEY and CDR2 SVGAGI. V lost 6 bases to trimming and J lost 6 bases, with 9 bases between them. CDR3 in DNA: TGTGCCAGCAGATCGGGGCGCAATGAGCAGTTCTTC. Protein: CASRSGRNEQFF.